This TCR beta chain originates from a study of blood T cell repertoires in COVID-19. About the study: PBMCs, B-cell-depleted T cells, or T cells provided the cDNA or gDNA that made up the material.

The germline gives CDR1 SNHLY, CDR2 FYNNEI. The CDR3 runs to 16 residues. V lost 4 bases and J lost 2, with 16 bases in between. The table came from immunoSEQ multiplex PCR; TCRdb's copy has only in-frame clones and leaves some out. The profile shows roughly 300,000 clones, approximately 88% of them singletons. This clone was picked up one time. Source material: peripheral blood. This clonotype originated in a man between 18 and 35 years old who had recovered from COVID-19. This chain uses TRBV2 with TRBJ2-3; D is undetermined. CDR3 in DNA: TGTGCCAGCAGTGGTGTGACGGCGACTTCCACAGATACGCAGTATTTT. It yields the protein CASSGVTATSTDTQYF.